The next 21 T cell receptor beta chains were all read from a single sample in a study of shared clonotypes between healthy human individuals (dated by TCRdb to the early 2020s). The library was generated by the immunoSEQ multiplex PCR assay. TCRdb stores this immuneACCESS table with in-frame sequences only. Part of the clones is absent; in the studies checked, under half of the shortfall reflects unresolved V genes, and no reason is known for the rest. Here the sample has about 480,000 clones; about four fifths occur a single time. Together, the top ten hold 13% of the sample. What was sequenced was PBMCs. All receptors derive from a middle-aged woman in good health. Some clones in this sample may be carry-over from other donors' samples.

The CDR3 loop is CSVETGQLSSGNTIYF. Written as DNA, the CDR3 is TGCAGCGTTGAGACGGGTCAGTTGAGCTCTGGAAACACCATATATTTT. The V and J genes are TRBV29-1 and TRBJ1-3; D ambiguous. Germline values: CDR1 SQVTM, CDR2 ANQGSEA. V lost 3 bases and J lost 0, with 15 bases in between. This CDR3 has 16 amino acids.

The V call is TRBV7-2, the J call TRBJ2-5; D unclear. With 5 bases removed from V and 5 bases from J, the gap between germline ends came to 21 bases. Germline V gene lookup returns CDR1 SGHTA and CDR2 FQGNSA. The length of the CDR3 is 16 residues. Here the CDR3 reads CASSPPGRALVETQYF. Here the CDR3 DNA reads TGTGCCAGCAGCCCCCCCGGAAGGGCTCTCGTGGAGACCCAGTACTTC. Complete variable domain (other parts from reference TRBV7-2 and TRBJ2-5): GAGVSQSPSNKVTEKGKDVELRCDPISGHTALYWYRQSLGQGLEFLIYFQGNSAPDKSGLPSDRFSAERTGGSVSTLTIQRTQQEDSAVYLCASSPPGRALVETQYFGPGTRLLVL.

The chain carries TRBV2 and TRBJ2-5; 7 bases map to TRBD2. This CDR3 contains 13 residues. The germline V gene has CDR1 SNHLY and CDR2 FYNNEI. V lost 10 bases and J lost 0; bases outside the gene matches: 5. The CDR3 nucleotides read TGTGCCACCTCAGGACTAGACCAAGAGACCCAGTACTTC. Residues: CATSGLDQETQYF.

The chain links TRBV6-1 to TRBJ1-2; maybe TRBD1 (5 bases). This CDR3 comprises 15 residues. Trimming shortened V by 8 bases and J by 7 bases, and 23 bases separated the two germline ends. Germline V gene sequence: CDR1 MNHNS, CDR2 SASEGT. CDR3 sequence: CASGGADPMTGGYTF. The CDR3 DNA reads TGTGCCAGCGGGGGTGCGGATCCGATGACCGGTGGCTACACCTTC.

In the case of this clone: Different DNA sequences within this sample yield the same CDR3. This chain uses TRBV5-1 with TRBJ2-1; D gene uncertain. Germline V gene data show CDR1 as SGHRS and CDR2 as YFSETQ. V was clipped by 0 bases and J by 7 bases, with 8 bases between them. The CDR3 runs to 13 residues. CDR3 DNA: TGCGCCAGCAGCTTGGGGGTTGGGAATGAGCAGTTCTTC. Translating gives CASSLGVGNEQFF.

The CDR3 reads CASSGVGGETQYF. DNA for the CDR3: TGTGCCAGCAGTGGAGTAGGGGGAGAGACCCAGTACTTC. The J gene is TRBJ2-5, the V gene TRBV2, with TRBD1 as a possible D gene (6 bases). The ends were cut back, 4 bases at V and 4 bases at J, with 10 bases in the middle. CDR3 length: 13 amino acids. CDR1 and CDR2 from the germline V gene are SNHLY and FYNNEI.

This sequence joins TRBV19 and TRBJ1-2, with 8 bases matching TRBD1. Germline values: CDR1 LNHDA, CDR2 SQIVND (reference sequence). There are 15 residues in the CDR3. Trimming cost V 7 bases and J 8 bases; bases outside gene matches: 15. CDR3 in DNA: TGTGCCAGTACCCGTCAGGGGGCGCAAAAGGGGGGCTACACCTTC. Translated: CASTRQGAQKGGYTF.

The rearrangement joins TRBV11-1 to TRBJ2-2; D unclear. CDR1 and CDR2 from the germline V gene are SGHAT and FQDESV (reference sequence). V dropped 1 base and J dropped 2 bases, with 8 bases sitting between them. The CDR3 has 15 residues. CDR3 sequence reads: CASSLGAQNTGELFF. DNA for the CDR3: TGTGCCAGCAGCTTAGGTGCCCAAAACACCGGGGAGCTGTTTTTT.

The chain employs TRBV5-1 and TRBJ2-7; 12 nucleotides agree with TRBD2. This CDR3 region has 16 residues. J gave up 2 bases and V 0 bases, and 3 bases lay outside the gene matches. CDR1 and CDR2 (germline): SGHRS, YFSETQ. CDR3 region: CASSLALAGGAYEQYF. In nucleotides, the CDR3 is TGCGCCAGCAGCTTGGCACTAGCGGGAGGAGCCTACGAGCAGTACTTC.

The genes are TRBV30 and TRBJ2-5, with 7 positions matching TRBD1. The end of the DNA fits TRBJ2-7 better, so the J call may be wrong. Germline V gene sequence: CDR1 GTSNPN, CDR2 SVGIG (reference sequence). The CDR3 is 13 residues long. CDR3 in DNA: TGTGCCTGGGCTAACGACAGGGTCTACGAGCAGTACTTC. Translated: CAWANDRVYEQYF.

This clone appeared a few times. The CDR3 DNA reads TGCAGCGTCTCTATCCCGTTATATGGCTACACCTTC. Translation gives CSVSIPLYGYTF. This chain connects TRBV29-1 to TRBJ1-2, with unresolved D. Germline loops: CDR1 SQVTM, CDR2 ANQGSEA. This CDR3 spans 12 amino acids. V lost 6 bases and J lost 5, with 13 bases in between. The whole variable domain, remainder taken from reference TRBV29-1 and TRBJ1-2, is SAVISQKPSRDICQRGTSLTIQCQVDSQVTMMFWYRQQPGQSLTLIATANQGSEATYESGFVIDKFPISRPNLTFSTLTVSNMSPEDSSIYLCSVSIPLYGYTFGSGTRLTVV.

The V call is TRBV15, the J call TRBJ1-5; maybe TRBD1 (6 bases). V was clipped by 4 bases and J by 5 bases, with 18 bases between them. Germline V CDR1 and CDR2: LNHNV, YYDKDF (reference sequence). CDR3 length equals 16 residues. The CDR3 is CATSTSPQGGYQPQHF. The CDR3 region has the DNA TGTGCCACCAGCACCAGCCCACAGGGAGGTTATCAGCCCCAGCATTTT.

The gene calls are TRBV7-9 and TRBJ1-2, with D maybe TRBD1 (5 bases). Germline CDR1 and CDR2: SEHNR and FQNEAQ (reference sequence). CDR3 length equals 14 residues. V lost 2 bases and J lost 7, with 14 bases in between. CDR3 amino acids: CASSLFEGPGGYTF. Written as DNA, the CDR3 is TGTGCCAGCAGCTTATTTGAGGGGCCGGGTGGCTACACCTTC.

J is TRBJ2-2 and V is TRBV7-2; the match to TRBD2 covers 11 bases. This CDR3 spans 15 amino acids. The germline CDR1 and CDR2 sequences are SGHTA and FQGNSA. V lost 5 bases, J lost 4 bases, and 3 bases stayed unmatched. CDR3 in amino acids: CASSITSGSTGELFF. The CDR3 nucleotides read TGTGCCAGCAGCATCACTAGCGGGAGCACCGGGGAGCTGTTTTTT.

The chain has TRBV28 and TRBJ1-2; no reliable D call. The CDR3 covers 12 residues. Trimming took 4 bases from V and 4 from J, leaving 7 bases between them. Germline V gene sequence: CDR1 MDHEN, CDR2 SYDVKM. The CDR3 DNA reads TGTGCCAGCAGTTACCCCAGCTATGGCTACACCTTC. Protein: CASSYPSYGYTF.

In DNA, the CDR3 is TGTGCCAGCAGGGACCCGGGCACTGGGGCCAACGTCCTGACTTTC. Translation: CASRDPGTGANVLTF. V and J are TRBV28 and TRBJ2-6; D not certain. Trimming removed 6 bases from V and 2 bases from J, with 11 bases in between. Germline V CDR1 and CDR2: MDHEN, SYDVKM. This CDR3 has 15 residues.

This clone was seen only a few times. The genes are TRBV29-1 and TRBJ1-1; TRBD1 aligns across 10 bases. The CDR3 has 12 amino acids. CDR1 is SQVTM, CDR2 ANQGSEA, per germline. V lost 6 bases, J lost 4 bases, and 2 bases stayed unmatched. CDR3 residues: CSVRDRGTEAFF. The CDR3, as DNA: TGCAGCGTGAGGGACAGGGGCACTGAAGCTTTCTTT.

The chain carries TRBV2 and TRBJ1-2, with 10 bases identical to TRBD1. V was pared by 7 bases and J by 4 bases, with 6 bases of the junction left unmatched. CDR3 length: 14 residues. CDR1 is SNHLY, CDR2 FYNNEI, per germline. In DNA form, the CDR3 reads TGTGCCAGCACCCGGACAGGGGGAGGCTATGGCTACACCTTC. It codes for CASTRTGGGYGYTF.

This clone was found once. The V call is TRBV7-2, the J call TRBJ2-7, with D tentatively TRBD2 (5 bases). CDR3 length: 17 residues. From germline, CDR1 is SGHTA and CDR2 FQGNSA. V lost 4 bases, J lost 7 bases, and 26 bases lay in between. The CDR3 DNA reads as TGTGCCAGCAGCTCATTAGGGAGTAGGCTAGTATTCGGTGAGCAGTACTTC. Its protein is CASSSLGSRLVFGEQYF.

V gene TRBV7-8 combines with J gene TRBJ2-5; weak D call: TRBD1 (5 bases). The CDR3 runs to 14 residues. Between the trimmed V and J ends, which lost 0 bases and 5 bases, there was a span of 10 bases. Germline CDR1 and CDR2: SGHVS and FQNEAQ. The CDR3: CASSLAQGQETQYF. The CDR3 nucleotides are TGTGCCAGCAGCTTAGCCCAGGGCCAGGAGACCCAGTACTTC.

The sample holds a few counts of this clone. The rearrangement links TRBV5-6 to TRBJ1-2; 9 nucleotides match TRBD1. The CDR3 totals 15 residues. Losses at the gene ends were 0 bases for V and 8 bases for J; bases not matched to a gene: 8. Germline V gene sequence: CDR1 SGHDT, CDR2 YYEEEE. The chain's CDR3 is CASSLAAGQGGGYTF. The CDR3 coding sequence is TGTGCCAGCAGCTTGGCCGCGGGACAGGGCGGCGGCTACACCTTC. Filled out from reference TRBV5-6 and TRBJ1-2, the complete variable domain reads DAGVTQSPTHLIKTRGQQVTLRCSPKSGHDTVSWYQQALGQGPQFIFQYYEEEERQRGNFPDRFSGHQFPNYSSELNVNALLLGDSALYLCASSLAAGQGGGYTFGSGTRLTVV.